Listed below are T cell receptor beta chains from one sample, sequenced in a study of vaccination and CD4 T cells after COVID-19. For these receptors, no antigen is known. MiXCR, run by TCRdb on the PCR reads, gives a single entry per CDR3 protein. The repertoire holds 10,000 to 15,000 distinct CDR3 sequences, with about 56% as singletons. Sequencing was performed on CD4+ T cells from blood, cultured in vitro. Receptors originate from a human donor who had recovered from COVID-19. Both conserved end residues are part of each CDR3. D genes are given only for firm matches. Only some rows state a clone size, as once, few, many or a class for expanded clones.

V	size	J	D	DNA	CDR3
TRBV7-2	NA	TRBJ2-4	NA	TGTGCCAGCAGCTCTGTGATGGTCAAAAACATTCAGTACTTC	CASSSVMVKNIQYF
TRBV28	large	TRBJ1-2	NA	TGTGCCAGCGGGGGGGTCCCCCCTAACTATGGCTACACCTTC	CASGGVPPNYGYTF
TRBV4-1	NA	TRBJ1-2	NA	TGCGCCAGCAGCCAACCACAGCGAGGGATTAACTATGGCTACACCTTC	CASSQPQRGINYGYTF
TRBV7-2	few	TRBJ1-1	TRBD1	TGTGCCAGCAGCTGGGGACAGGGAAACACTGAAGCTTTCTTT	CASSWGQGNTEAFF
TRBV15	few	TRBJ1-4	NA	TGTGCCACCAGCAACGGGGGGAATGAAAAACTGTTTTTT	CATSNGGNEKLFF
TRBV7-8	NA	TRBJ1-2	NA	TGTGCCAGCAGCTTCAGACAGGAGTATGGCTACACCTTC	CASSFRQEYGYTF
TRBV6-5	few	TRBJ1-6	TRBD1	TGTGCCAGCAGTTACTCGGGACAGAATTCACCCCTCCACTTT	CASSYSGQNSPLHF
TRBV6-2/TRBV6-3	NA	TRBJ1-2	NA	TGTGCCACCTCGATACAGGCCGGCTATGGCTACACCTTC	CATSIQAGYGYTF
TRBV5-1	few	TRBJ2-7	NA	TGCGCCAGCAGCTTGGCCTTTTACGAGCAGTACTTC	CASSLAFYEQYF
TRBV19	NA	TRBJ1-5	NA	TGTGCTGCCGCACCTCGATTCAATCAGCCCCAGCATTTT	CAAAPRFNQPQHF
TRBV27	few	TRBJ2-7	NA	TGTGCCAGCAAACGTGGGGCCTACGAGCAGTACTTC	CASKRGAYEQYF
TRBV20-1	NA	TRBJ1-2	NA	TGCAGTGCTAGATCTCCGACTGATGGCTACACCTTC	CSARSPTDGYTF
TRBV7-2	NA	TRBJ1-2	NA	TGTGCCAGCAGCTTAGCGAGTCGGATCTACACCTTC	CASSLASRIYTF
TRBV2	NA	TRBJ1-2	TRBD1	TGTGCCAGCAGTGACGCGGGACAGGATTACGGCTACACCTTC	CASSDAGQDYGYTF
TRBV18	NA	TRBJ2-5	NA	TGTGCCAGCTCGGACAGTCGACAAGAGACCCAGTACTTC	CASSDSRQETQYF
TRBV6-2/TRBV6-3	NA	TRBJ1-5	TRBD1	TGTGCCAGCAGTTCCGACAGGGTTGGTCAGCCCCAGCATTTT	CASSSDRVGQPQHF
TRBV2	NA	TRBJ1-5	NA	TGTGCCAGCAGTGAATCGGGAGGGTACGGCAATCAGCCCCAGCATTTT	CASSESGGYGNQPQHF
TRBV7-2	NA	TRBJ1-1	TRBD1	TGTGCCAGCAGCCGCAGGGGACAGGGGGCCACTGAAGCTTTCTTT	CASSRRGQGATEAFF
TRBV20-1	NA	TRBJ2-5	TRBD2	TGCAGTGCCGGGAGGGGTGGGGAGACCCAGTACTTC	CSAGRGGETQYF
TRBV6-2/TRBV6-3	NA	TRBJ1-1	NA	TGTGCCAGCAGTTACTACGGGAGCAACACTGAAGCTTTCTTT	CASSYYGSNTEAFF
TRBV4-2	few	TRBJ1-1	NA	TGTGCCAGCAGCCAGGGCAGCCTGAACACTGAAGCTTTCTTT	CASSQGSLNTEAFF
TRBV27	NA	TRBJ1-2	NA	TGTGCCAGCGGGTTCCGGGCAGCCTATGGCTACACCTTC	CASGFRAAYGYTF
TRBV12-3/TRBV12-4	few	TRBJ1-2	NA	TGTGCCAGCAGTTTAGGGGGTCGTGGCTACACCTTC	CASSLGGRGYTF
TRBV20-1	NA	TRBJ2-1	NA	TGCAGTGCTAGAGAATCAGGGACCAGCTCCTACAATGAGCAGTTCTTC	CSARESGTSSYNEQFF
TRBV21-1	once	TRBJ1-5	NA	TGTGCCAGCAGCGACCCACCGGGACTCCGGATAAATCAGCCCCAGCATTTT	CASSDPPGLRINQPQHF
TRBV28	NA	TRBJ2-7	NA	TGTGCCAGTTACCCGGGGGGCCGCTACTACGAGCAGTACTTC	CASYPGGRYYEQYF
TRBV7-2	NA	TRBJ2-7	NA	TGTGCCAGCAGTCCAGGGTTAACACCCTACGAGCAGTACTTC	CASSPGLTPYEQYF
TRBV7-9	NA	TRBJ2-4	NA	TGTGCCAGCAGTCAGAGACAGGGACTAGCCAAAAACATTCAGTACTTC	CASSQRQGLAKNIQYF
TRBV15	NA	TRBJ2-2	NA	TGTGCCACCAGCAATAGGAACACCGGGGAGCTGTTTTTT	CATSNRNTGELFF
TRBV27	few	TRBJ1-2	NA	TGTGCCAGCAGTTCCTTGACAGGTTTTGACTATGGCTACACCTTC	CASSSLTGFDYGYTF
TRBV6-5	few	TRBJ2-7	TRBD2	TGTGCCAGCAGTTACACCGGGACTAGCGGGGGAATATACGAGCAGTACTTC	CASSYTGTSGGIYEQYF
TRBV20-1	few	TRBJ2-7	NA	TGCAGTGCTAGAGATGTGGGCTACGAGCAGTACTTC	CSARDVGYEQYF
TRBV20-1	NA	TRBJ2-2	NA	TGCAGTGCTAGCTGGGACCCGGTGGGCGGGGAGCTGTTTTTT	CSASWDPVGGELFF
TRBV4-3	NA	TRBJ1-2	NA	TGCGCCAGCAGCCCTCGTCGGTCACTCTATGGCTACACCTTC	CASSPRRSLYGYTF
TRBV15	NA	TRBJ2-3	NA	TGTGCCACCAGCAAACACGCTAGGACAGATACGCAGTATTTT	CATSKHARTDTQYF
TRBV6-1	NA	TRBJ2-7	NA	TGTGCCAGCAGATCAATCGGGACCCCTGTGGGGGAGCAGTACTTC	CASRSIGTPVGEQYF
TRBV5-1	NA	TRBJ2-1	TRBD2	TGCGCCAGCAGCAGCACTAGCGGGGGGGCCGGGGAGCAGTTCTTC	CASSSTSGGAGEQFF
TRBV6-4	NA	TRBJ1-5	NA	TGTGCCAGCAGTGACGCGGTGAGCAATCAGCCCCAGCATTTT	CASSDAVSNQPQHF
TRBV6-1	NA	TRBJ2-5	NA	TGTGCCAGCAGTGAATTGGGACCCCCAGTGGAGACCCAGTACTTC	CASSELGPPVETQYF
TRBV29-1	NA	TRBJ2-7	TRBD1	TGCAGCGTTGAGACTATTACAGGGGACGAGCAGTACTTC	CSVETITGDEQYF
TRBV7-2	NA	TRBJ2-5	TRBD2	TGTGCCAGCAGCTTAGCAGGACTAGCGGGAATCGGAGAGACCCAGTACTTC	CASSLAGLAGIGETQYF
TRBV27	NA	TRBJ2-1	TRBD2	TGTGCCAGCAGTTTAACGGGGGGACTTTACAATGAGCAGTTCTTC	CASSLTGGLYNEQFF
TRBV20-1	few	TRBJ2-3	NA	TGCAGTGCCGGGGGGCGCACAGATACGCAGTATTTT	CSAGGRTDTQYF
TRBV29-1	NA	TRBJ1-2	NA	TGCAGCGTTCAACGGGATTTTGGCTACACCTTC	CSVQRDFGYTF